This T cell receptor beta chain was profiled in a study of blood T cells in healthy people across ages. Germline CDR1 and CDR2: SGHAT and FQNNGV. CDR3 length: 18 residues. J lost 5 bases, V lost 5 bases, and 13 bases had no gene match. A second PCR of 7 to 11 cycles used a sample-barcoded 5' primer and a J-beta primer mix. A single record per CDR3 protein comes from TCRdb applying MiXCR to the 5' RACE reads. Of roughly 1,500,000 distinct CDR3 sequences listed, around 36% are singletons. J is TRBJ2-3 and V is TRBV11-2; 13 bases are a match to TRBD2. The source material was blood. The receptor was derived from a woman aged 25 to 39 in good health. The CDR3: CASSRSRTSGRWGDTQYF. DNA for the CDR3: TGTGCCAGCAGCCGGTCACGGACTAGCGGGAGATGGGGAGATACGCAGTATTTT.